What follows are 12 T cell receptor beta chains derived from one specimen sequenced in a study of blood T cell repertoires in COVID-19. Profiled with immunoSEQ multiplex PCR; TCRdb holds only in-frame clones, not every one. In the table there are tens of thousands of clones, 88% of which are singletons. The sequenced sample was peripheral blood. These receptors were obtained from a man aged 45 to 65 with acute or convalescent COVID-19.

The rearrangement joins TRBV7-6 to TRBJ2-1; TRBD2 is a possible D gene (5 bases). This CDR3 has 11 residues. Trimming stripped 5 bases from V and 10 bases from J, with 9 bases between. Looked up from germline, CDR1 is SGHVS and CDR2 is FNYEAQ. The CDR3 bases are TGTGCCAGCAGCCCGCGGGCAGAGCAGTTCTTC. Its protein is CASSPRAEQFF.

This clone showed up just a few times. The CDR3 region has the DNA TGTGCCAGCAGTGATGTTCGGGCAGGGGGCAATGGCTACACCTTC. Amino acid sequence: CASSDVRAGGNGYTF. This chain uses TRBV2 with TRBJ1-2, with 8 bases that match TRBD1. This CDR3 spans 15 amino acids. V lost 3 bases, J lost 6 bases, and 9 bases stayed unmatched. Germline V gene lookup returns CDR1 SNHLY and CDR2 FYNNEI.

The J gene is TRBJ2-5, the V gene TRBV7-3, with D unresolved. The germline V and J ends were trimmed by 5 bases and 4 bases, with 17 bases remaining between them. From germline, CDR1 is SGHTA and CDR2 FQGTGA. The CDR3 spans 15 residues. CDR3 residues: CASSTLGGQAETQYF. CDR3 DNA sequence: TGTGCCAGCAGCACCCTGGGTGGGCAGGCAGAGACCCAGTACTTC.

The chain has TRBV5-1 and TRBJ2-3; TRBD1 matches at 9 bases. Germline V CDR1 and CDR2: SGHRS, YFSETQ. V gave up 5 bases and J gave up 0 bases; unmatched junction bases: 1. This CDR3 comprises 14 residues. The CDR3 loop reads CASRGQGSTDTQYF. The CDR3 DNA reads TGCGCCAGCAGGGGACAGGGAAGCACAGATACGCAGTATTTT.

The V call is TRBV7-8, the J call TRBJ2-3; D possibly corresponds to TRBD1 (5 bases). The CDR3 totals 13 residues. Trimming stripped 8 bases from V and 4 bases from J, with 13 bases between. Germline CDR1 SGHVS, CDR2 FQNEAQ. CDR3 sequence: CASGIGAPDTQYF. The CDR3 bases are TGTGCCAGCGGGATAGGGGCCCCAGATACGCAGTATTTT.

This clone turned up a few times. CDR3 amino acids: CASSPRTGDTGELFF. For the CDR3, the DNA is TGTGCCAGCAGCCCCCGGACGGGGGACACCGGGGAGCTGTTTTTT. The chain carries TRBV4-2 and TRBJ2-2; TRBD2 is a possible D gene (6 bases). CDR3 size: 15 residues. CDR1 LGHNA and CDR2 YNFKEQ come from the germline V gene. The V end lost 4 bases, the J end lost 3 bases, and 12 bases lay between the germline ends.

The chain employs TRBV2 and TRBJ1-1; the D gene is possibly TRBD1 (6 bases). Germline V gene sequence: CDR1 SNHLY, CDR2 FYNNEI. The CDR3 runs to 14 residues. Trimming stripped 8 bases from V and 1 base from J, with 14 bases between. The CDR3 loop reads CASGDILGNTEAFF. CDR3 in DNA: TGTGCCAGCGGGGACATCCTGGGGAACACTGAAGCTTTCTTT.

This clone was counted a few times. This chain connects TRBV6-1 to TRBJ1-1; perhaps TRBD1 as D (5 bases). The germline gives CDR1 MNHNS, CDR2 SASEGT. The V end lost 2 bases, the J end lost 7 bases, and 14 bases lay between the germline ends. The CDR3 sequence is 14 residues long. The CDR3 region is CASSELRRVGEAFF. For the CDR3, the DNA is TGTGCCAGCAGTGAACTCCGCAGGGTAGGTGAAGCTTTCTTT.

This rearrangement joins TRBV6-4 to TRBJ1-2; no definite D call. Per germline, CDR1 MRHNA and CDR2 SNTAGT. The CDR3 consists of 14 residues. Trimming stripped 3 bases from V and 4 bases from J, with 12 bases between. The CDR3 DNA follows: TGTGCCAGCAGTGAAGAGGTTGCTGGCTATGGCTACACCTTC. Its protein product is CASSEEVAGYGYTF.

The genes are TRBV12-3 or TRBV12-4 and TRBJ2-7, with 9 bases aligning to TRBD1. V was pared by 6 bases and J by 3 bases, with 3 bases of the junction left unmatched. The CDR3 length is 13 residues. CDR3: CASRGTGNYEQYF. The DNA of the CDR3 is TGTGCCAGCAGGGGGACAGGGAACTACGAGCAGTACTTC.

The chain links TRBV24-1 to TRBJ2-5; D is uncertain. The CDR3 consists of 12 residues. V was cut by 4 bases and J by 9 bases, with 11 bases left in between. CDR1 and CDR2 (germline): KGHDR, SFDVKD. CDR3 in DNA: TGTGCCACCAGTGACCGAGGCCCGGCCCAGTACTTC. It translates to CATSDRGPAQYF.

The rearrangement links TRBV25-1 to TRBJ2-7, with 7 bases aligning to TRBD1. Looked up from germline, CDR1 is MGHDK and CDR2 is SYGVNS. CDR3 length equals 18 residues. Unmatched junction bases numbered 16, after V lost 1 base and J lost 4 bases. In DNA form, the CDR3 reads TGTGCCAGCAGTGAATGGGGACACGAGGGGGCGCGACGTTACGAGCAGTACTTC. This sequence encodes CASSEWGHEGARRYEQYF.